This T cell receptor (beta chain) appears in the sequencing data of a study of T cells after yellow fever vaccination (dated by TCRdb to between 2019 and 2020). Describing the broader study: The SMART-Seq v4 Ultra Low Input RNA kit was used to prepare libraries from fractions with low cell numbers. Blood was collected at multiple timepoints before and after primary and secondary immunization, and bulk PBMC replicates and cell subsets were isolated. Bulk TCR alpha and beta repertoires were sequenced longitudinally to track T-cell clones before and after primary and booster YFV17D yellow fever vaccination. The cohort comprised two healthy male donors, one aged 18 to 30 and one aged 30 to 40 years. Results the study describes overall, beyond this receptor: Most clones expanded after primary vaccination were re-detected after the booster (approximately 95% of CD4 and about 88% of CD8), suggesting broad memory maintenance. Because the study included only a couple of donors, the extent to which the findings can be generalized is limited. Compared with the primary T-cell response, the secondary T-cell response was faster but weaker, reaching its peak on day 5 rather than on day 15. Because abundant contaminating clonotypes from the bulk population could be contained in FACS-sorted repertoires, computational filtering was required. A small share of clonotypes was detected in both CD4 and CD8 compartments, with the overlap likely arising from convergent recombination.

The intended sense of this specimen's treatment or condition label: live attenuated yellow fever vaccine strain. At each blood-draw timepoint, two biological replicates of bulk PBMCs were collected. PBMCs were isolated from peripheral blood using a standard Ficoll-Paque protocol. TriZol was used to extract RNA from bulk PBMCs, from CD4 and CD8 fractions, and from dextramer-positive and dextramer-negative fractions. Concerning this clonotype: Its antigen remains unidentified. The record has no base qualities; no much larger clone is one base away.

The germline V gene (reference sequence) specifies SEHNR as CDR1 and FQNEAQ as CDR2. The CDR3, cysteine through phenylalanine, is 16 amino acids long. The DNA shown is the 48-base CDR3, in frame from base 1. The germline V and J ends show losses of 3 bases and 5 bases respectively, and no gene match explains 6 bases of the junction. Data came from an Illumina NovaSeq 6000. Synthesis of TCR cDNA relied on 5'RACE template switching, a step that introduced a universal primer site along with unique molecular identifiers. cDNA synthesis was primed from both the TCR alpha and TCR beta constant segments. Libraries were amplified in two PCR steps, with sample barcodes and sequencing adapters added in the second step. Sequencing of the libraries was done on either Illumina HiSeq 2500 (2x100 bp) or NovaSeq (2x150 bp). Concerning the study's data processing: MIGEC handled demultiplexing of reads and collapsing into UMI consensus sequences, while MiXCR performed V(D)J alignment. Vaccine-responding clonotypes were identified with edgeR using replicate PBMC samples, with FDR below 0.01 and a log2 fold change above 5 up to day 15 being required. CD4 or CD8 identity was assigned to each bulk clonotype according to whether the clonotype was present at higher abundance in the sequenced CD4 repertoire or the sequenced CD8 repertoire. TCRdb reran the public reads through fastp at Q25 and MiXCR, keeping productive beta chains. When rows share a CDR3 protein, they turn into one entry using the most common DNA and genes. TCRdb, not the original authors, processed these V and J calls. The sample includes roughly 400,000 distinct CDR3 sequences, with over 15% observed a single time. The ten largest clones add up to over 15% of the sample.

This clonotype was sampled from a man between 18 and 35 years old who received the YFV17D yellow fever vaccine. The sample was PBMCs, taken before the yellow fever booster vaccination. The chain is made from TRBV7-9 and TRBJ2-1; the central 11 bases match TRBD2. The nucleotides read TGTGCCAGCAGCTTTTCCCTAGCGGGGGGAAACAATGAGCAGTTCTTC. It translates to CASSFSLAGGNNEQFF.